The next 15 T cell receptor beta chains were all read from a single sample in a study of PD-1 blockade in mismatch repair-deficient tumors. Sequencing used immunoSEQ multiplex PCR; TCRdb keeps in-frame clones, though not all of them. The repertoire holds about 120,000 clones, with about 86% as singletons. This sample comprised peripheral blood, obtained 44 weeks after starting pembrolizumab. Source of these receptors: an adult with mismatch repair-deficient cancer.

V usage is TRBV27 and J usage is TRBJ1-5; 11 nucleotides line up with TRBD1. Germline values: CDR1 MNHEY, CDR2 SMNVEV (reference sequence). After removal of 5 bases from V and 7 bases from J, the junction contained 10 bases not matched to a gene. The CDR3 contains 16 residues. The CDR3 reads CASSVTGTGGVQPQHF. In nucleotides, the CDR3 is TGTGCCAGCAGTGTAACCGGGACAGGGGGAGTACAGCCCCAGCATTTT.

The chain employs TRBV19 and TRBJ2-1, with TRBD2 matching 11 bases. The V gene end was trimmed by 5 bases and the J gene end by 4 bases; junction bases not matched to a gene: 10. This CDR3 has 17 amino acids. Germline V gene lookup returns CDR1 LNHDA and CDR2 SQIVND (reference sequence). CDR3: CASSSGRTSGWYNEQFF. Written as DNA, the CDR3 is TGTGCCAGTAGTTCAGGAAGGACTAGCGGGTGGTACAATGAGCAGTTCTTC.

The chain is built from TRBV13 and TRBJ2-7; the D gene is possibly TRBD1 (5 bases). Trimming removed 0 bases at V and 4 bases at J, with 13 bases between. The length of the CDR3 is 15 residues. In germline, CDR1 is PRHDT, CDR2 FYEKMQ (reference sequence). For the CDR3, the DNA is TGTGCCAGCAGCTTAGGTGGGGAAGGGGATTACGAGCAGTACTTC. Translation: CASSLGGEGDYEQYF. Full variable domain (remainder filled in from reference TRBV13 and TRBJ2-7): AAGVIQSPRHLIKEKRETATLKCYPIPRHDTVYWYQQGPGQDPQFLISFYEKMQSDKGSIPDRFSAQQFSDYHSELNMSSLELGDSALYFCASSLGGEGDYEQYFGPGTRLTVT.

This chain links TRBV19 with TRBJ1-5, with D perhaps TRBD1 (6 bases). This CDR3 has 15 residues. Germline values: CDR1 LNHDA, CDR2 SQIVND (reference sequence). Trimming removed 3 bases at V and 3 bases at J, with 12 bases between. The CDR3: CASSIFTGFNQPQHF. Here the CDR3 DNA reads TGTGCCAGTAGTATTTTTACAGGGTTCAATCAGCCCCAGCATTTT.

The V call is TRBV19, the J call TRBJ1-1, with D unresolved. Germline values: CDR1 LNHDA, CDR2 SQIVND (reference sequence). This CDR3 contains 13 residues. Trimming left V 3 bases short and J 1 base short, with 6 bases between. CDR3 protein: CASSIFGNTEAFF. The CDR3 DNA is TGTGCCAGTAGTATTTTTGGGAACACTGAAGCTTTCTTT.

The chain recombines TRBV5-1 with TRBJ1-1; no definite D call. In germline, CDR1 is SGHRS, CDR2 YFSETQ. V lost 5 bases to trimming and J lost 0 bases, with 5 bases between them. This CDR3 comprises 12 residues. CDR3 protein: CASRQMNTEAFF. The CDR3 DNA follows: TGCGCCAGCAGGCAGATGAACACTGAAGCTTTCTTT.

The J gene is TRBJ2-7, the V gene TRBV2, with TRBD2 as a possible D gene (5 bases). The V and J ends lost 8 bases and 5 bases respectively, with 19 bases between them. Per the germline V gene, CDR1 is SNHLY and CDR2 is FYNNEI. The CDR3 spans 14 residues. CDR3 region: CASQAPGVPHEQYF. DNA of the CDR3: TGTGCCAGCCAAGCCCCCGGGGTCCCCCACGAGCAGTACTTC.

This clone was found once. V usage is TRBV25-1 and J usage is TRBJ2-2; D may be TRBD2 (5 bases). The V gene lost 1 base and the J gene lost 4 bases, with 7 bases spanning the gap. The CDR3 has 14 amino acids. The germline gives CDR1 MGHDK, CDR2 SYGVNS. The DNA for the CDR3 is TGTGCCAGCAGTGAATTTGGGAGCACCGGGGAGCTGTTTTTT. Residues: CASSEFGSTGELFF. Full variable domain (rest looked up from reference TRBV25-1 and TRBJ2-2): EADIYQTPRYLVIGTGKKITLECSQTMGHDKMYWYQQDPGMELHLIHYSYGVNSTEKGDLSSESTVSRIRTEHFPLTLESARPSHTSQYLCASSEFGSTGELFFGEGSRLTVL.

This chain links TRBV5-4 with TRBJ2-7; TRBD2 matches at 8 bases. CDR3 size: 15 residues. Germline values: CDR1 SGHNT, CDR2 YYREEE (reference sequence). The V and J ends lost 3 bases and 7 bases, in that order; junction bases with no gene match: 12. The CDR3 region is CASSSGGVQKKEQYF. CDR3 DNA sequence: TGTGCCAGCAGCTCGGGAGGGGTTCAGAAAAAGGAGCAGTACTTC. Looking up the rest from reference TRBV5-4 and TRBJ2-7 gives the full variable domain: ETGVTQSPTHLIKTRGQQVTLRCSSQSGHNTVSWYQQALGQGPQFIFQYYREEENGRGNFPPRFSGLQFPNYSSELNVNALELDDSALYLCASSSGGVQKKEQYFGPGTRLTVT.

The chain uses TRBV13 and TRBJ2-5; D is undetermined. The closer fit of TRBJ2-7 to the DNA end suggests the J call may be wrong. CDR3 length: 13 amino acids. CDR1 and CDR2 from the germline V gene are PRHDT and FYEKMQ (reference sequence). CDR3 protein: CASSFLGSYEQYF. The CDR3 DNA reads as TGTGCCAGCAGCTTCTTGGGATCCTACGAGCAGTACTTC.

CDR3 nucleotides: TGTGCCTGGAGTCCCGGACAGGAATACTACGAGCAGTACTTC. It yields the protein CAWSPGQEYYEQYF. The chain uses TRBV30 and TRBJ2-7, with 7 bases identical to TRBD1. Germline V CDR1 and CDR2: GTSNPN, SVGIG (reference sequence). The CDR3 consists of 14 residues. With V trimmed by 2 bases and J by 3 bases, 7 bases remained unmatched.

This chain's CDR3 is CSVETDRGYEQYF. The CDR3 DNA follows: TGCAGCGTGGAGACGGACAGGGGATACGAGCAGTACTTC. The chain recombines TRBV29-1 with TRBJ2-7; 9 nucleotides match TRBD1. The V gene's germline CDR1 is SQVTM and CDR2 ANQGSEA. The CDR3 has 13 residues. Germline trimming cut 6 bases from V and 4 bases from J; bases unmatched to any gene: 7.

The rearrangement joins TRBV5-1 to TRBJ2-1, with 8 bases lining up with TRBD1. Trimming cost V 5 bases and J 9 bases; bases outside gene matches: 1. The germline V gene has CDR1 SGHRS and CDR2 YFSETQ. CDR3 length equals 11 residues. CDR3 DNA sequence: TGCGCCAGCAGTGACAGGGGTGAGCAGTTCTTC. It is translated as CASSDRGEQFF.

The sample holds a few counts of this clone. V is TRBV27 and J is TRBJ2-5; 7 positions match TRBD2. Looked up from germline, CDR1 is MNHEY and CDR2 is SMNVEV (reference sequence). V dropped 5 bases and J dropped 0; count of bases not matched to a gene: 3. CDR3 length equals 14 residues. CDR3 sequence (DNA): TGTGCCAGCAGTCCAGCGGGGCACCAAGAGACCCAGTACTTC. Protein: CASSPAGHQETQYF.

The chain employs TRBV10-3 and TRBJ2-7; 8 bases are shared with TRBD1. This CDR3 has 14 amino acids. CDR1 is ENHRY, CDR2 SYGVKD, per germline. The V segment lost 5 bases and the J segment 2 bases; nucleotides outside the gene matches: 5. The CDR3 is CAISSGTGAYEQYF. The CDR3 DNA is TGTGCCATCAGTTCCGGGACAGGAGCCTACGAGCAGTACTTC.